Listed below are T cell receptor beta chains from one sample, sequenced in a study of T cell responses to AZD1222 COVID-19 vaccine. Some clones are missing from TCRdb's copy, which holds only in-frame ones; the method was immunoSEQ multiplex PCR. The profile shows about 120,000 clones, about nine tenths of them singletons. The specimen was peripheral blood, collected on day 0 of AZD1222 vaccination. These receptors were obtained from an adult in good health. Each CDR3 is given with its conserved first and last residue. Each record gives: clone size, D gene, V gene, J gene, CDR3 protein, CDR3 DNA. The D gene is left open where the match is weak. Not every row has a clone size; where given, it reads once, few, many or a size class.

clone size: once; D gene: .; V gene: TRBV11-2; J gene: TRBJ2-2; CDR3 protein: CASSQIGWGGELFF; CDR3 DNA: TGTGCCAGCAGCCAGATCGGGTGGGGCGGGGAGCTGTTTTTT
clone size: .; D gene: .; V gene: TRBV11-1; J gene: TRBJ1-6; CDR3 protein: CASSDSRDYYNSPLHF; CDR3 DNA: TGTGCCAGCAGTGATTCCAGGGATTATTATAATTCACCCCTCCACTTT
clone size: .; D gene: .; V gene: TRBV9; J gene: TRBJ1-5; CDR3 protein: CASSVNGVQPQHF; CDR3 DNA: TGTGCCAGCAGCGTGAATGGGGTTCAGCCCCAGCATTTT
clone size: .; D gene: .; V gene: TRBV28; J gene: TRBJ2-7; CDR3 protein: CASSSPAVYEQYF; CDR3 DNA: TGTGCCAGCAGTTCCCCGGCAGTTTACGAGCAGTACTTC
clone size: once; D gene: .; V gene: TRBV12-3/TRBV12-4; J gene: TRBJ1-4; CDR3 protein: CASSFIRDEKLFF; CDR3 DNA: TGTGCCAGCAGTTTTATTAGGGATGAAAAACTGTTTTTT
clone size: .; D gene: .; V gene: TRBV7-2; J gene: TRBJ1-5; CDR3 protein: CASRRTGNSNQPQHF; CDR3 DNA: TGTGCCAGCAGGCGTACGGGAAATAGCAATCAGCCCCAGCATTTT
clone size: .; D gene: .; V gene: TRBV15; J gene: TRBJ2-3; CDR3 protein: CATGAAKRDTQYF; CDR3 DNA: TGTGCCACCGGGGCAGCCAAACGGGATACGCAGTATTTT
clone size: once; D gene: .; V gene: TRBV5-1; J gene: TRBJ1-1; CDR3 protein: CASSSFGGNTEAFF; CDR3 DNA: TGCGCCAGCAGCTCCTTTGGAGGGAACACTGAAGCTTTCTTT
clone size: .; D gene: TRBD2; V gene: TRBV29-1; J gene: TRBJ2-1; CDR3 protein: CSVGGLAENNEQFF; CDR3 DNA: TGCAGCGTGGGTGGACTAGCGGAAAACAATGAGCAGTTCTTC
clone size: .; D gene: TRBD2; V gene: TRBV18; J gene: TRBJ2-1; CDR3 protein: CASSPTSGYNEQFF; CDR3 DNA: TGTGCCAGCTCACCGACTAGCGGCTACAATGAGCAGTTCTTC